This T cell receptor beta chain is from a study of post-analysis software for immune sequencing data. About the research overall: The study covered relapsing-remitting, secondary progressive and progressive-relapsing courses of multiple sclerosis. Study results and caveats: Controls had lower frequencies than patients of about 5 TRBV segments, which included TRBV5-6, TRBV5-1 and TRBV20-1.

Concerning this clonotype itself: Its antigen is undetermined.

V lost 7 bases, J lost 7 bases, and 11 bases stayed unmatched. CDR1 is SGHTA and CDR2 is FQGNSA in the germline V gene. The CDR3 sequence is 15 residues long. Presence of unique molecular identifiers characterized the TCR beta cDNA libraries. T cells, roughly 0.9 to 11 million of them, yielded 500,000 to 600,000 cDNA molecules. Each CDR3 protein gets one entry after TCRdb re-called the PCR reads with MiXCR. The sample holds roughly 620,000 distinct CDR3 sequences; about 40% are singletons and the top ten take 1.7%. This chain uses TRBV7-2 with TRBJ2-1, with 9 bases matching TRBD2. The source of this sequence is a girl aged 5 to 17 with multiple sclerosis. The sequenced material came from blood. Here the CDR3 DNA reads TGTGCCAGCATCCCAGCGGGAGGTCATTCAAATGAGCAGTTCTTC. Encoded protein: CASIPAGGHSNEQFF.